The clone carrying this T cell receptor (beta chain) was counted many times. Its specificity is not known. Described time point: patch test 3, about 24 weeks after DPC sensitization. This sample's treatment: therapeutic diphenylcyclopropenone sensitization with weekly scalp DPC. TCRdb processed the RACE reads anew with MiXCR; each CDR3 protein has one entry. The data hold about 58,000 distinct CDR3 sequences, with roughly 12% observed a single time. The sample comes from a study of human T cells and chemical hapten exposure. Study details: 0.01% DPC was applied to the upper back in patch tests, which were read at 6 days. Among samples, TCR yields varied mainly because of small differences in pooled library volume.

Study-wide findings and caveats: There was alopecia in the donors, so their immune response may differ from that of healthy people.

The CDR3 has 15 residues. Trimming pared 1 base from V and 1 base from J, leaving 7 bases between. Germline V gives CDR1 SNHLY, CDR2 FYNNEI. The specimen was whole blood, collected in connection with sensitization to the hapten diphenylcyclopropenone (DPC). The clonotype originates from a man aged 25 to 45 with alopecia areata. Some clones in this sample may be carry-over from other donors' samples. The V gene is TRBV2, the J gene TRBJ2-2, with TRBD2 as a possible D gene (5 bases). CDR3 residues: CASSEERQNTGELFF. In DNA, the CDR3 is TGTGCCAGCAGTGAAGAGCGGCAGAACACCGGGGAGCTGTTTTTT.